This T cell receptor beta chain originates from a study of breast tumors, draining lymph nodes, adjacent tissues. General observations from the study: Tumor repertoires ranked between lymph nodes and nontumor tissue in diversity, with V and J gene preferences.

This clonotype was observed many times. The antigen remains unidentified. TCRdb passed the multiplex PCR reads through MiXCR, listing each CDR3 protein once. There are some 170,000 distinct CDR3 sequences in the sample; around a third occur only once, and around 3.5% lies in the top ten. Breast cancer patients provided tissue from their axillary draining lymph nodes. The V and J ends lost 5 bases and 6 bases respectively, with 16 bases between them. The CDR3 runs 15 residues. Germline CDR1 reads WNHNN; CDR2 reads SYGVQD (reference sequence). The chain recombines TRBV10-1 with TRBJ2-2; D tentatively fits TRBD1 or TRBD2 (5 bases each). The source material was axillary lymph node tissue. This sequence was found in a female donor with breast cancer. Some clones in this sample may be carry-over from other donors' samples. This CDR3 is CASSRGRGVPGELFF. CDR3 DNA: TGCGCCAGCAGTCGGGGACGGGGAGTCCCCGGGGAGCTGTTTTTT.